This T cell receptor beta chain was sequenced during a study of T cells after yellow fever vaccination. Study details: For low cell numbers, libraries were made with SMART-Seq v4 Ultra Low Input.

This clonotype was detected ten times or more. Its specificity is unknown. Study-level findings and limits: Peak timing came faster in the weaker secondary response, day 5 versus 15. Reappearance after the booster was seen for most primary-vaccination clones, at 96% CD4 and 88% CD8.

One entry per CDR3 protein, called by TCRdb with MiXCR from the 5' RACE reads. This table has 110,000 to 150,000 distinct CDR3 sequences, under 7% appearing once. Germline V lookup: CDR1 SGHDT, CDR2 YYEEEE. Deletions cut 3 bases from V and 5 bases from J, with 6 bases between. This CDR3 has 11 amino acids. This clonotype was sampled from a man aged 30 to 39 who received the YFV17D yellow fever vaccine. This material consisted of CD4+ T cells sorted from PBMCs, taken 10 days after the yellow fever booster vaccination. The rearrangement uses TRBV5-6 and TRBJ2-7, with no clear D. The CDR3 bases are TGTGCCAGCAGCTATTCGGACGAGCAGTACTTC. It encodes CASSYSDEQYF.